Presented here are 10 T cell receptor beta chains from one specimen sequenced in a study of cytomegalovirus exposure and HLA in healthy donors. Researchers ran the PCR with 60 Vbeta and 13 Jbeta primers. Clones were sequenced by immunoSEQ multiplex PCR, and TCRdb holds only the in-frame ones, with some missing. The repertoire consists of approximately 140,000 clones, with 70% to 85% occurring once and the leading ten covering 2.5% to 3%. Sequenced input: PBMCs. These receptors were taken from a boy between 2 and 10 years old in good health and CMV-seronegative.

The chain uses TRBV18 and TRBJ1-6, with D possibly TRBD1 on 5 matching bases. The V gene lost 3 bases and the J gene lost 4 bases, with 10 bases spanning the gap. The CDR3 extends over 15 amino acids. Germline lookup yields CDR1 KGHSH and CDR2 LQKENI. CDR3 sequence: CASSPPRGYNSPLHF. The CDR3 region has the DNA TGTGCCAGCTCACCCCCTCGGGGGTATAATTCACCCCTCCACTTT.

The chain couples TRBV5-1 to TRBJ2-7; 8 bases are shared with TRBD2. This CDR3 spans 19 amino acids. With V trimmed by 3 bases and J by 1 base, 18 bases remained unmatched. CDR1 and CDR2 from the germline V gene are SGHRS and YFSETQ. The CDR3 reads CASSSGVVVAGKSSYEQYV. In DNA form, the CDR3 reads TGCGCCAGCAGCTCGGGGGTTGTAGTAGCGGGAAAGTCGTCCTACGAGCAGTACGTC.

The V and J genes are TRBV11-3 and TRBJ2-3, with D tentatively TRBD2 (5 bases). The germline V and J ends were trimmed by 0 bases and 7 bases, with 14 bases remaining between them. The CDR3 spans 15 residues. Germline assignment: CDR1 SGHNT and CDR2 YENEEA. CDR3 sequence (DNA): TGTGCCAGCAGCTTAGAGGGCGGAGGAGGACATACGCAGTATTTT. Encoded protein: CASSLEGGGGHTQYF.

J is TRBJ2-1 and V is TRBV10-2, with 9 bases lining up with TRBD2. The CDR3 consists of 16 residues. Germline loops: CDR1 WSHSY, CDR2 SAAADI. V gave up 3 bases and J gave up 2 bases; unmatched junction bases: 5. CDR3 coding DNA: TGCGCCAGCAGTGACCGACTAGCGGCCACCTACAATGAGCAGTTCTTC. It yields the protein CASSDRLAATYNEQFF.

This chain links TRBV4-1 with TRBJ1-5; D is unclear. The CDR3 sequence is 16 residues long. Looked up from germline, CDR1 is MGHRA and CDR2 is YSYEKL. With 0 bases removed from V and 7 bases from J, the gap between germline ends came to 16 bases. This chain's CDR3 is CASSQDQVVAKQPQHF. CDR3 nucleotides: TGCGCCAGCAGCCAAGATCAAGTGGTGGCAAAGCAGCCCCAGCATTTT.

V is TRBV6-4 and J is TRBJ2-1; D uncertain. This CDR3 is built from 13 residues. Per the germline V gene, CDR1 is MRHNA and CDR2 is SNTAGT. V gave up 4 bases and J gave up 5 bases, with 9 bases separating them. CDR3 residues: CASSGGDNNEQFF. The CDR3 nucleotides read TGTGCCAGCAGTGGAGGAGATAACAATGAGCAGTTCTTC.

This rearrangement joins TRBV19 to TRBJ2-1; tentatively, D is TRBD2 (6 bases). The ends were cut back, 6 bases at V and 7 bases at J, with 16 bases in the middle. Germline loops: CDR1 LNHDA, CDR2 SQIVND (reference sequence). The CDR3 has 14 amino acids. Written as DNA, the CDR3 is TGTGCCAGTAGCTTCCTGGGACTGACGAATGAGCAGTTCTTC. Its translation: CASSFLGLTNEQFF.

This clone was picked up a small number of times. The chain employs TRBV2 and TRBJ1-2, with TRBD1 matching over 8 bases. This CDR3 is 15 amino acids long. Germline lookup yields CDR1 SNHLY and CDR2 FYNNEI. Unmatched junction bases numbered 11, after V lost 7 bases and J lost 4 bases. CDR3 in amino acids: CASTPTGGDFYGYTF. CDR3 DNA: TGTGCCAGCACTCCCACAGGGGGTGATTTCTATGGCTACACCTTC.

The CDR3 region is CASKGVQYV. CDR3 in DNA: TGCGCCAGCAAAGGAGTGCAGTACGTC. The chain links TRBV5-1 to TRBJ2-7; D gene ambiguous. The CDR3 totals 9 residues. The V gene's germline CDR1 is SGHRS and CDR2 YFSETQ. Trimming took 6 bases from V and 9 from J, leaving 7 bases between them.

The sample holds a few counts of this clone. The chain recombines TRBV4-3 with TRBJ2-4; a weak D match, TRBD2 (7 bases). V gave up 1 base and J gave up 0 bases, with 16 bases separating them. The CDR3 extends over 18 amino acids. Germline values: CDR1 LGHNA, CDR2 YSLEER. CDR3 loop: CASSQGVKGGLAKNIQYF. The CDR3 coding sequence is TGCGCCAGCAGCCAAGGAGTAAAGGGGGGGCTAGCCAAAAACATTCAGTACTTC.